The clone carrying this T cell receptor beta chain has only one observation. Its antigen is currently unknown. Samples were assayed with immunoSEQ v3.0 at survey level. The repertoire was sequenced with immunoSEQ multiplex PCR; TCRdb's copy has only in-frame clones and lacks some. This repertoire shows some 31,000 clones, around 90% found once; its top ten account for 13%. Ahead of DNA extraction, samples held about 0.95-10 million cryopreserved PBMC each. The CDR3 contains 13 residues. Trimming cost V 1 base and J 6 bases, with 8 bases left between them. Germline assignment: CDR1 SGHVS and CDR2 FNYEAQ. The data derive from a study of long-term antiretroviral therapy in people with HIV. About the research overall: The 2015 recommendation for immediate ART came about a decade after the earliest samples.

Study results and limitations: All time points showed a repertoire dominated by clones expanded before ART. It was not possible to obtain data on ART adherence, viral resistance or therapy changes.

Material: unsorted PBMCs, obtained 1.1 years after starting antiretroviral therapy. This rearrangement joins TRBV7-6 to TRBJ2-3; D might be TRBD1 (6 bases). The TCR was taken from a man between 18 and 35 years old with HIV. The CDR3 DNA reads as TGTGCCAGCAGCTTAGGTAGGGGGGATACGCAGTATTTT. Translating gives CASSLGRGDTQYF.